The sequence of this T cell receptor beta chain was determined in a study of PD-1 blockade in classical Hodgkin lymphoma (dated by TCRdb to 2019 to 2021). The study in broad terms: Nivolumab dosing was 3 mg/kg intravenously every 2 weeks, continuing until either disease progression or unacceptable toxicity. The study used TCR beta sequencing and CyTOF to define a peripheral blood immune signature of response to PD-1 blockade in classical Hodgkin lymphoma. The research as a whole found: Trial patients with a complete response had baseline diversity similar to that of newly diagnosed patients, while partial responders and progressors had significantly lower diversity. Lower diversity was seen in patients whose nivolumab began less than 1 year after ASCT, and these patients were left out of later analyses so that immune reconstitution would not confound the results. Baseline TCR diversity was reported to be lower in newly diagnosed patients than in healthy donors and to be lower still in relapsed/refractory patients. By C4D1, a significant rise was seen in CD4+ TCR diversity but not in CD8+ TCR diversity (p=0.0027 vs p=0.16), and the rise was most apparent among complete responders (p=0.02). The study was limited to a single clinical trial cohort, and causes of repertoire differences, possibly disease activity or prior therapy, remained undefined.

At the junction V is shortened by 7 bases and J by 7 bases, with 19 bases in between. The germline V gene gives CDR1 as SGDLS and CDR2 as YYNGEE. There are 14 amino acids in the CDR3, from cysteine to phenylalanine inclusive. Only the CDR3 portion is preserved as DNA: 42 bases, with reading frame beginning at the first base. The Qiagen DNeasy kit was used to extract genomic DNA both from unsorted PBMCs and from the negatively selected CD4+ and CD8+ fractions. TCR beta CDR3 regions were subjected to amplification by immunoSEQ multiplex PCR with primers that anneal to V and J segments. A synthetic immune receptor repertoire was used to minimize amplification bias, and remaining bias was computationally removed after sequencing. The source study handled its data this way. Repertoire diversity was quantified as the Shannon entropy index using custom Python scripts. Unsorted, CD4+ and CD8+ repertoires were examined separately, except in combined analyses, for which CD4+ and CD8+ sequences were merged in silico. A clone counted as expanded when the clone's frequency after treatment rose at least 2-fold relative to C1D1, and clones undetected at baseline were given a pseudocount of 0.5. Singleton clones were defined as clones with 0 or 1 copy at C1D1, and non-singleton clones were defined as clones with 2 or more copies. Clones expanded in unsorted samples were annotated as CD4+, CD8+ or unknown by matching protein sequences in sorted samples from the same patient. Diversity changes from C1D1 to C4D1 were tested in paired samples using Wilcoxon tests. In its TCRdb copy, this immuneACCESS table keeps in-frame sequences only and misses some clones. Where compared with another copy, unresolved V genes explain less than half of these, and the others have no known cause. That table furnishes V, J and clone size, whereas the DNA furnished D and trimming. The sample has 100,000 to 130,000 clones on record, 89% of them singletons. The top ten clones comprise just under 20% of the sample.

About this clone: Its antigen remains undetermined. Nothing much larger sits one base from this clone, and base qualities are not available.

The time point label corresponds to: cycle 2 day 1 (C2D1) of nivolumab. All trial patients had relapsed after autologous stem cell transplantation, with cohorts A, B and C differing in prior brentuximab vedotin exposure. The trial cohort included fewer than 65 patients with relapsed/refractory classical Hodgkin lymphoma, and each patient had a best overall response of complete response, partial response or progressive disease. Single-agent nivolumab was administered to trial patients in the multi-cohort phase II CheckMate 205 trial. Best overall response was determined by an independent review committee according to the 2007 International Working Group response criteria. Trial PBMCs were collected immediately before nivolumab initiation (C1D1) and during therapy at cycle 2 day 1 and cycle 4 day 1. Peripheral blood was collected in 8 mL Vacutainer Cell Preparation Tubes, from which PBMCs were isolated by centrifugation and then cryopreserved.

The clonotype originates from a human donor with classical Hodgkin lymphoma. The chain couples TRBV9 to TRBJ2-3, with the D segment identity uncertain. Here the sequenced sample was peripheral blood mononuclear cells (PBMCs), taken before the second cycle of nivolumab. The DNA sequence is as follows: TGTGCCAGCTCCTTGGGCGGTAACGAGAATACGCAGTATTTT. This is translated as CASSLGGNENTQYF.